The 10 T cell receptor beta chains given below trace back to one sample, sequenced in a study of CD8 T cells in ankylosing spondylitis. Antigens for these TCRs are unknown. TCRdb reanalysed the 5' RACE reads using MiXCR and keeps one entry per CDR3 protein. The table has a few hundred thousand distinct CDR3 sequences, about an eighth seen once. General study points: Characteristic, it appeared, of ankylosing spondylitis blood was a TCR beta motif of several highly homologous variants.

Material for sequencing was blood, either unsorted or a sorted T cell fraction (not recorded which). These receptors originate from a male donor with ankylosing spondylitis.

The sample holds many counts of this clonotype. The chain combines TRBV3-1 with TRBJ2-1, with D tentatively TRBD1 (5 bases). The length of the CDR3 is 14 residues. Germline CDR1 LGHDT, CDR2 YNNKEL (reference sequence). The V and J ends lost 3 bases and 0 bases respectively, with 6 bases between them. This CDR3 is CASSQDTSYNEQFF. The CDR3 bases are TGTGCCAGCAGCCAGGACACCTCCTACAATGAGCAGTTCTTC.

This clonotype was detected many times. The chain is built from TRBV5-1 and TRBJ1-3, with D uncertain. The CDR3 has 15 amino acids. Germline CDR1 SGHRS, CDR2 YFSETQ. Trimming left V 0 bases short and J 0 bases short, with 7 bases between. The CDR3 protein is CASSLDTTSGNTIYF. The CDR3 DNA sequence: TGCGCCAGCAGCTTGGACACCACCTCTGGAAACACCATATATTTT.

The rearrangement joins TRBV6-5 to TRBJ2-3; 14 bases are shared with TRBD2. From germline, CDR1 is MNHEY and CDR2 SVGAGI. With 2 bases clipped from V and 2 bases from J, the junction kept 6 bases outside the gene matches. CDR3 size: 18 residues. In DNA, the CDR3 is TGTGCCAGCAGTTACCCTCCGGGACTAGCGGGAGACACAGATACGCAGTATTTT. Its translation: CASSYPPGLAGDTDTQYF.

This clonotype was detected many times. The chain links TRBV2 to TRBJ2-2; weak D call: TRBD1 (6 bases). Germline lookup yields CDR1 SNHLY and CDR2 FYNNEI. The V end lost 7 bases, the J end lost 10 bases, and 13 bases lay between the germline ends. The CDR3 has 12 amino acids. CDR3 sequence (DNA): TGTGCCAGCACACAGGGCTTTGAGGAGCTGTTTTTT. It is translated as CASTQGFEELFF.

This clonotype occurred a few times. The V gene is TRBV20-1, the J gene TRBJ2-1; 7 bases are shared with TRBD1. Looked up from germline, CDR1 is DFQATT and CDR2 is SNEGSKA (reference sequence). Unmatched junction bases numbered 8, after V lost 0 bases and J lost 6 bases. This CDR3 contains 15 residues. CDR3 DNA: TGCAGTGCTAGAGATCACAAGGGGGCCGGCAATGAGCAGTTCTTC. This encodes CSARDHKGAGNEQFF.

This chain links TRBV5-1 with TRBJ2-2; tentative D call: TRBD1 (5 bases). V lost 1 base to trimming and J lost 0 bases, with 10 bases between them. CDR3 length equals 16 residues. Germline values: CDR1 SGHRS, CDR2 YFSETQ. The CDR3 nucleotides are TGCGCCAGCAGCTTGTGGGGCCCCCCGAACACCGGGGAGCTGTTTTTT. It codes for CASSLWGPPNTGELFF.

V gene TRBV9 combines with J gene TRBJ2-2; 8 positions agree with TRBD2. Unmatched junction bases numbered 6, after V lost 0 bases and J lost 5 bases. The CDR3 has 16 amino acids. CDR1 is SGDLS, CDR2 YYNGEE, per germline. The CDR3 loop reads CASSVGSTGGTGELFF. CDR3 nucleotides: TGTGCCAGCAGCGTAGGTTCGACGGGAGGGACCGGGGAGCTGTTTTTT. Full variable domain (remainder filled in from reference TRBV9 and TRBJ2-2): DSGVTQTPKHLITATGQRVTLRCSPRSGDLSVYWYQQSLDQGLQFLIQYYNGEERAKGNILERFSAQQFPDLHSELNLSSLELGDSALYFCASSVGSTGGTGELFFGEGSRLTVL.

This clonotype was seen more than once but under ten times. The CDR3 bases are TGCGCCAGCAGCTTACTAATTGAGGGTGGCTACACCTTC. Encoded protein: CASSLLIEGGYTF. The J gene is TRBJ1-2, the V gene TRBV5-1, with D unclear. Germline CDR1 reads SGHRS; CDR2 reads YFSETQ. Between the trimmed V and J ends, which lost 2 bases and 7 bases, there was a span of 12 bases. The CDR3 spans 13 residues.

In this sample, this clonotype turned up a few times. The rearrangement joins TRBV11-2 to TRBJ1-3, with 7 bases matching TRBD1. The CDR3 has 15 amino acids. CDR1 SGHAT and CDR2 FQNNGV come from the germline V gene. J lost 2 bases, V lost 8 bases, and 9 bases had no gene match. CDR3 region: CASLKTGAAGNTIYF. In nucleotides, the CDR3 is TGTGCCAGCCTCAAAACAGGGGCCGCTGGAAACACCATATATTTT.

Only a few counts were recorded for this clonotype. J is TRBJ1-1 and V is TRBV27; D is undetermined. CDR1 and CDR2 from the germline V gene are MNHEY and SMNVEV (reference sequence). CDR3 length: 13 amino acids. Trimming pared 8 bases from V and 1 base from J, leaving 11 bases between. CDR3 residues: CASLDLENTEAFF. The CDR3 nucleotides read TGTGCCAGCTTAGACCTGGAGAACACTGAAGCTTTCTTT.